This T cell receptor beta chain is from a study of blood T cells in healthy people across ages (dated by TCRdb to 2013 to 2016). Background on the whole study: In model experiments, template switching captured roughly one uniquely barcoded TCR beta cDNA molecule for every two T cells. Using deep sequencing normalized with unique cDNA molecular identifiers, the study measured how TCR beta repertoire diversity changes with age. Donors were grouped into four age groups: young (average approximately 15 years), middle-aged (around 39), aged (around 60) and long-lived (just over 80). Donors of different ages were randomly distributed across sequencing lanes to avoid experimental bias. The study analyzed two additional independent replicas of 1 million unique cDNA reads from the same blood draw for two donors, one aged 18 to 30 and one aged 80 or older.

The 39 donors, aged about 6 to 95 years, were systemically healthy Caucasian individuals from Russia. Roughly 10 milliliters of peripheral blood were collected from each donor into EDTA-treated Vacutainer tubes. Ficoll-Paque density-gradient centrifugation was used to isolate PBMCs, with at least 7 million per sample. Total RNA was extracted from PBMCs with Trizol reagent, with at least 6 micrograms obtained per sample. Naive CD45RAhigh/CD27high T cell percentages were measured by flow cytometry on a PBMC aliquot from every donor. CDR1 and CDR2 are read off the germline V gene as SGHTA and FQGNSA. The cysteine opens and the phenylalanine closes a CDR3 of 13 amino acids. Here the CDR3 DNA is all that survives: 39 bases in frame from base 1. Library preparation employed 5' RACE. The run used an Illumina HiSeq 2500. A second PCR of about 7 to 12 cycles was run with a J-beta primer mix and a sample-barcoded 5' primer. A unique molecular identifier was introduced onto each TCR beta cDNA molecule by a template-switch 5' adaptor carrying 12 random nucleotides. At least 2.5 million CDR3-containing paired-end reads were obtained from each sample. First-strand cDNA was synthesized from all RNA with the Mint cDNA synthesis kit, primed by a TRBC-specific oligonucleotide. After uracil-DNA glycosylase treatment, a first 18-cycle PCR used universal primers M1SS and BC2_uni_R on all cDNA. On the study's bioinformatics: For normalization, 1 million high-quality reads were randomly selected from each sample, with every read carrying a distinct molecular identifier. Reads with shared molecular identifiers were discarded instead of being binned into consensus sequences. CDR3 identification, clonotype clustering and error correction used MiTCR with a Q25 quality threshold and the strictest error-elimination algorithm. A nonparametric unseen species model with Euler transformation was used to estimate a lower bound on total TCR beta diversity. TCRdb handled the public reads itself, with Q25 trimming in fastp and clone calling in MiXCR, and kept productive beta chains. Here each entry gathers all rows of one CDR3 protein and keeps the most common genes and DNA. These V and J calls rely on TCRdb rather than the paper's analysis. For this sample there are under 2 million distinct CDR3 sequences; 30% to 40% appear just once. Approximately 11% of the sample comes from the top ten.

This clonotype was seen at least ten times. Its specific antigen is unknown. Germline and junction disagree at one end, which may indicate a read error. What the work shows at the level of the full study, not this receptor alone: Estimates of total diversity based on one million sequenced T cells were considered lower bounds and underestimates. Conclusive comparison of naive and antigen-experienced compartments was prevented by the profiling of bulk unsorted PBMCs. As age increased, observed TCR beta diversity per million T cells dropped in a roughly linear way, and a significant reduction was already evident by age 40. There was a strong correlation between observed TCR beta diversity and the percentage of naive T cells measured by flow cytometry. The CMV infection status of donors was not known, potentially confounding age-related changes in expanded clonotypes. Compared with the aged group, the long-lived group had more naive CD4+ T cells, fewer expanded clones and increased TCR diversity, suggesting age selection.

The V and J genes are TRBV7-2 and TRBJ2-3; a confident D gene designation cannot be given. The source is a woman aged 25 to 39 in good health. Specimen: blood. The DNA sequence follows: TGCGCCAGCAGCTTGGAATCGGGAGATACGCAGTATTTT. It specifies CASSLESGDTQYF.